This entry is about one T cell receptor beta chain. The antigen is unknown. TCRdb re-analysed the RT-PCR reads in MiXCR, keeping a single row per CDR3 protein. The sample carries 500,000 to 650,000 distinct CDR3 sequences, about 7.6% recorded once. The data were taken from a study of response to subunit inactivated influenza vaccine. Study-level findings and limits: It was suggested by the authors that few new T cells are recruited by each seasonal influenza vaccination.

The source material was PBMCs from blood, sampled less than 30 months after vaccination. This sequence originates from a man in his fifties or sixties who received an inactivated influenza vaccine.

The CDR3 is CASSAMEYGYTF. The CDR3 coding sequence is TGTGCCAGCTCAGCCATGGAGTACGGCTACACCTTC. This chain uses TRBV18 with TRBJ1-2; D gene ambiguous. V was shortened by 5 bases and J by 8 bases, with 12 bases between the two germline ends. From germline, CDR1 is KGHSH and CDR2 LQKENI. The CDR3 is made up of 12 amino acids.